The rows below give T cell receptor beta chains drawn from one sample of a study of T cell responses to AZD1222 COVID-19 vaccine. The table came from immunoSEQ multiplex PCR; TCRdb's copy has only in-frame clones and leaves some out. This sample yields roughly 93,000 clones, of which 85% to 90% are seen a single time; around 2.8% belongs to the top ten. The source was peripheral blood, collected on day 0 of MenACWY control vaccination. The receptors come from an adult in good health. Each CDR3 is given with its conserved first and last residue. A D gene is named only where the DNA matches it firmly. For some rows the clone size is stated as once, few or many, or as a class when expanded; others skip it.

j_call	v_call	clone_size	d_call	cdr3_nt	cdr3_aa
TRBJ2-3	TRBV21-1	.	.	TGTGCCAGCAGCAAAGAACTAGCGGGGGATTACACAGATACGCAGTATTTT	CASSKELAGDYTDTQYF
TRBJ1-4	TRBV4-3	once	.	TGCGCCAGCAGCCAAGATAGGGCAGGGTCGAGTGAAAAACTGTTTTTT	CASSQDRAGSSEKLFF
TRBJ2-5	TRBV15	.	.	TGTGCCACCAGCAGAGATCCGACAGGTTCGGGGGAGACCCAGTACTTC	CATSRDPTGSGETQYF
TRBJ2-2	TRBV19	.	.	TGTGCCAGTAGTATTCCGCAGGCTAACACCGGGGAGCTGTTTTTT	CASSIPQANTGELFF
TRBJ2-7	TRBV6-6	.	TRBD1	TGTGCCAGCAGTTTCCTCAGGGGGTACGAGCAGTACTTC	CASSFLRGYEQYF
TRBJ2-5	TRBV10-3	.	TRBD1	TGTGCCATCAGTGAGTCTGTTGGACAGGGGAGGACCCAGTACTTC	CAISESVGQGRTQYF
TRBJ2-2	TRBV6-2/TRBV6-3	once	.	TGTGCCAGCAGTTACTCGACCCATAACACCGGGGAGCTGTTTTTT	CASSYSTHNTGELFF
TRBJ1-5	TRBV3-1/TRBV3-2	.	.	TGTGCCAGCAGCCAAGTAGGGGGCAATCAGCCCCAGCATTTT	CASSQVGGNQPQHF
TRBJ2-1	TRBV7-2	once	TRBD1	TGTGCCAGCAGCTTAACAGGGGGCTTGGATGAGCAGTTCTTC	CASSLTGGLDEQFF
TRBJ2-1	TRBV6-5	.	TRBD1	TGTGCCAGCACTAAGACAGGGTTGCATGAGCAGTTCTTC	CASTKTGLHEQFF
TRBJ1-5	TRBV6-2/TRBV6-3	.	.	TGTGCCAGCAGTTCGCTCGGCGGGCTCGGTCAGCCCCAGCATTTT	CASSSLGGLGQPQHF
TRBJ1-4	TRBV5-1	.	.	TGCGCCAGCAGCCCCCTGGTTCGGCAGGGAGCTGAAAAACTGTTTTTT	CASSPLVRQGAEKLFF
TRBJ1-1	TRBV2	.	.	TGTGCCAGCCGATCGGATTCACCTGAAGCTTTCTTT	CASRSDSPEAFF
TRBJ1-2	TRBV2	.	.	TGTGCCAGCAGTGAAATTGGCACCGGGGGCGGCTACACCTTC	CASSEIGTGGGYTF
TRBJ2-1	TRBV7-2	.	TRBD2	TGTGCCAGCAGCTCCTCCTTCCCCCTAGCGGGGGAATCCTACAATGAGCAGTTCTTC	CASSSSFPLAGESYNEQFF
TRBJ2-5	TRBV19	.	.	TGTGCCAGTAGTTTACCAGGGTCTGCTTTGGAGACCCAGTACTTC	CASSLPGSALETQYF
TRBJ2-1	TRBV2	.	.	TGTGCCAGCAGTGCGACGGAATACAATGAGCAGTTCTTC	CASSATEYNEQFF
TRBJ1-3	TRBV29-1	.	.	TGCAGCGTTGATCTTGAGGGCGGAAACACCATATATTTT	CSVDLEGGNTIYF
TRBJ1-5	TRBV6-1	.	.	TGTGCCAGCAGTCCTGGGACGGCTAGCAATCAGCCCCAGCATTTT	CASSPGTASNQPQHF
TRBJ1-1	TRBV4-2	.	TRBD1	TGTGCCAGCAGCCACGGACAGGGGGCTCCTGAAGCTTTCTTT	CASSHGQGAPEAFF
TRBJ1-5	TRBV4-1	few	.	TGCGCCAGCAGCCAGTTCACGGACAATCAGCCCCAGCATTTT	CASSQFTDNQPQHF
TRBJ2-5	TRBV7-7	.	.	TGTGCTAGCTCTTATGGGGTTGGAGAGACCCAGTACTTC	CASSYGVGETQYF